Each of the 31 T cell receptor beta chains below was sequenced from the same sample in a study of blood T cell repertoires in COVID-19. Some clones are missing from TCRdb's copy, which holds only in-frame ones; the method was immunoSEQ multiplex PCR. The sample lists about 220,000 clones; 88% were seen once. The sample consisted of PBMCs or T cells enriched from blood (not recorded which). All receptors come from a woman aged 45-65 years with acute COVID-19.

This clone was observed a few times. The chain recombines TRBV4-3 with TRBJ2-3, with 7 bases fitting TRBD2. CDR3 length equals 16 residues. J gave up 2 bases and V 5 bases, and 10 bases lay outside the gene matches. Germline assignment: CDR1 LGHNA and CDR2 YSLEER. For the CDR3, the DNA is TGCGCCAGCAGCTTTCAGCGGGGCCCTTACACAGATACGCAGTATTTT. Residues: CASSFQRGPYTDTQYF.

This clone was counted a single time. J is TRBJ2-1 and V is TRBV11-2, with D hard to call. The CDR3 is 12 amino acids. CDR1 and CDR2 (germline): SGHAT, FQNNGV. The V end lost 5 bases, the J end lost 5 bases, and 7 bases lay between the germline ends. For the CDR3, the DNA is TGTGCCAGCAGCCGTCCCCACAATGAGCAGTTCTTC. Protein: CASSRPHNEQFF. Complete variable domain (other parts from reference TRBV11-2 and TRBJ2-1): EAGVAQSPRYKIIEKRQSVAFWCNPISGHATLYWYQQILGQGPKLLIQFQNNGVVDDSQLPKDRFSAERLKGVDSTLKIQPAKLEDSAVYLCASSRPHNEQFFGPGTRLTVL.

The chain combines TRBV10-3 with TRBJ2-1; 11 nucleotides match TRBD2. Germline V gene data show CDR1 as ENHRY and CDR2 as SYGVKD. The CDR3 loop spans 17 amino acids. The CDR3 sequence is CATGRLAGYEGYNEQFF. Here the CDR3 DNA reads TGTGCTACAGGGAGACTAGCGGGATATGAGGGATACAATGAGCAGTTCTTC.

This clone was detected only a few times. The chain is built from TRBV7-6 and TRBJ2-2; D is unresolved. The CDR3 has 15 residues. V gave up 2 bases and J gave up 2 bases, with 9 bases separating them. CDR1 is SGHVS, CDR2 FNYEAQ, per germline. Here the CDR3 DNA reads TGTGCCAGCAGCTTAACTCTGGGCAACACCGGGGAGCTGTTTTTT. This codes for CASSLTLGNTGELFF.

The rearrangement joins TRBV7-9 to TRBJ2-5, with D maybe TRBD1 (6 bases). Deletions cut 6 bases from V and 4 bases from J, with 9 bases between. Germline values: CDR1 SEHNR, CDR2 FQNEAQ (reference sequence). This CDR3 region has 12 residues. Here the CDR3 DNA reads TGTGCCAGCAGGGACAGAGGAGAGACCCAGTACTTC. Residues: CASRDRGETQYF.

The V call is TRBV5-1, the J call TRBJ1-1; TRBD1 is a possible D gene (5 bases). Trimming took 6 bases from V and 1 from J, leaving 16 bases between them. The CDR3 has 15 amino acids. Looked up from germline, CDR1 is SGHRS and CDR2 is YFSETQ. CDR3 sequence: CASNRRTGRNTEAFF. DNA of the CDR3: TGCGCCAGCAACCGTCGAACAGGCAGGAACACTGAAGCTTTCTTT.

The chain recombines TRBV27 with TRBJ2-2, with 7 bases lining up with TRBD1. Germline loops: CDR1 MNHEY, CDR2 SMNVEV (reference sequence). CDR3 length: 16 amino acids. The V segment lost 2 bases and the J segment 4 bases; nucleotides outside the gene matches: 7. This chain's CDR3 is CASSLIQGTGTGELFF. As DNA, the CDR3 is TGTGCCAGCAGTTTAATACAGGGGACCGGCACCGGGGAGCTGTTTTTT.

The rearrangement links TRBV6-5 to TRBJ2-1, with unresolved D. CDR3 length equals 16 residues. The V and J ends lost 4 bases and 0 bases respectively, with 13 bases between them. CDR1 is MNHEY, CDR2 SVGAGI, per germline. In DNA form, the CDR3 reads TGTGCCAGCAGTTCTCCGACTCCGTCCTCCTACAATGAGCAGTTCTTC. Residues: CASSSPTPSSYNEQFF.

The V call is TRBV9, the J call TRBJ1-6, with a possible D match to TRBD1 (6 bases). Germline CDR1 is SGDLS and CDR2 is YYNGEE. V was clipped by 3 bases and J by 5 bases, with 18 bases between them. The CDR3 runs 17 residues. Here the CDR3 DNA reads TGTGCCAGCAGCGGAAAACAGGGTCGTTTAGATAATTCACCCCTCCACTTT. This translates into CASSGKQGRLDNSPLHF. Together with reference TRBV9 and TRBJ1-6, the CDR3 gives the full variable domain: DSGVTQTPKHLITATGQRVTLRCSPRSGDLSVYWYQQSLDQGLQFLIQYYNGEERAKGNILERFSAQQFPDLHSELNLSSLELGDSALYFCASSGKQGRLDNSPLHFGNGTRLTVT.

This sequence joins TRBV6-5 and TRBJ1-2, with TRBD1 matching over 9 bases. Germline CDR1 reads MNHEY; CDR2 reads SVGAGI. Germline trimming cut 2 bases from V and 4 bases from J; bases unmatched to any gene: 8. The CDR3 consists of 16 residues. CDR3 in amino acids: CASSYGTGRFGYGYTF. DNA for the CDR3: TGTGCCAGCAGTTACGGGACAGGGCGGTTTGGCTATGGCTACACCTTC.

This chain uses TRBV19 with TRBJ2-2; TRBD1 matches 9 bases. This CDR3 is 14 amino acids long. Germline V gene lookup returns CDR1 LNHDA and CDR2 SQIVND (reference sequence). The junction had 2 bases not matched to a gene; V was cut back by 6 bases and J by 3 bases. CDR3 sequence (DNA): TGTGCCAGTAGCCGGACAGGGGACACCGGGGAGCTGTTTTTT. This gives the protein CASSRTGDTGELFF.

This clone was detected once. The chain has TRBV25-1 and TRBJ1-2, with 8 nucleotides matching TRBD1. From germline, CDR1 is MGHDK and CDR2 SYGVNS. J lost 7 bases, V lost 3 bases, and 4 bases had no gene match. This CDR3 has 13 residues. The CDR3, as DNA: TGTGCCAGCAGTGACGCCGGGACAGGTGGCTACACCTTC. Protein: CASSDAGTGGYTF.

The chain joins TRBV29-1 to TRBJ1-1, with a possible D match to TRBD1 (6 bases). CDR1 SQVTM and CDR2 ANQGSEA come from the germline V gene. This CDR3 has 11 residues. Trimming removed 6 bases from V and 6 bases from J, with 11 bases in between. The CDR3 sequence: CSVWGGAEAFF. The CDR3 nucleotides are TGCAGCGTCTGGGGGGGCGCTGAAGCTTTCTTT.

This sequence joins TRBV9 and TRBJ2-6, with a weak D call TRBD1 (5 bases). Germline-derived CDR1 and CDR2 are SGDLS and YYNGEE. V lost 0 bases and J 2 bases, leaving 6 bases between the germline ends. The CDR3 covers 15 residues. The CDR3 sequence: CASSVAQAGANVLTF. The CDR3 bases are TGTGCCAGCAGCGTAGCACAGGCTGGGGCCAACGTCCTGACTTTC. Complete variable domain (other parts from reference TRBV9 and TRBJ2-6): DSGVTQTPKHLITATGQRVTLRCSPRSGDLSVYWYQQSLDQGLQFLIQYYNGEERAKGNILERFSAQQFPDLHSELNLSSLELGDSALYFCASSVAQAGANVLTFGAGSRLTVL.

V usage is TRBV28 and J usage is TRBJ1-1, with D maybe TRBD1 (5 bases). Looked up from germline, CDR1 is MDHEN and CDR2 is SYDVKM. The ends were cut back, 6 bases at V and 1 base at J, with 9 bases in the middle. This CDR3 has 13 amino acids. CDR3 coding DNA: TGTGCCAGCAGCCTGGGGGGGAACACTGAAGCTTTCTTT. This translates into CASSLGGNTEAFF. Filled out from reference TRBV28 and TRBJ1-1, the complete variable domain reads DVKVTQSSRYLVKRTGEKVFLECVQDMDHENMFWYRQDPGLGLRLIYFSYDVKMKEKGDIPEGYSVSREKKERFSLILESASTNQTSMYLCASSLGGNTEAFFGQGTRLTVV.

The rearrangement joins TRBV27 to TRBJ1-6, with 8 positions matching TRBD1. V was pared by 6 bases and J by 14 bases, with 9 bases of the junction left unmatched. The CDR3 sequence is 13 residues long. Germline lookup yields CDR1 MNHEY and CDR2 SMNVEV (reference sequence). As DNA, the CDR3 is TGTGCCAGCAGCCTAGGGGACAGGATCTCCCTCCACTTT. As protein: CASSLGDRISLHF.

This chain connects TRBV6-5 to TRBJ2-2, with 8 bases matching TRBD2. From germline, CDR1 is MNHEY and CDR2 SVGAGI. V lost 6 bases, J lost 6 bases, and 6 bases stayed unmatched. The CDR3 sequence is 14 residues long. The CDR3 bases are TGTGCCAGCAGGGGCCGGGAGGGCCCCGGGGAGCTGTTTTTT. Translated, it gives CASRGREGPGELFF.

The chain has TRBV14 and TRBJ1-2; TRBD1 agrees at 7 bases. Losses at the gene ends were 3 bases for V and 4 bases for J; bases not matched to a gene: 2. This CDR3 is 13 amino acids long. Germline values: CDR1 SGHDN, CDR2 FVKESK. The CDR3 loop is CASSQGQLYGYTF. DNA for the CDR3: TGTGCCAGCAGCCAGGGACAGCTCTATGGCTACACCTTC.

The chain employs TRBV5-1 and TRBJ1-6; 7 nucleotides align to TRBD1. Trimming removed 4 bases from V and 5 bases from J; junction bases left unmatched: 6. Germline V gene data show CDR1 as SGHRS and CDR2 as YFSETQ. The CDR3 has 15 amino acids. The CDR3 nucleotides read TGCGCCAGCAGCGACAGGGACGCTAATAATTCACCCCTCCACTTT. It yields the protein CASSDRDANNSPLHF.

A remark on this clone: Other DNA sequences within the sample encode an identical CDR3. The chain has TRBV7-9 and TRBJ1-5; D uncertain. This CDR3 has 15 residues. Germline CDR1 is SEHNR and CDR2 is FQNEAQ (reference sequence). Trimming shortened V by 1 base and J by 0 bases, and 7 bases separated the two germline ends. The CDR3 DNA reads TGTGCCAGCAGCTTAGGAGGCTATAGCAATCAGCCCCAGCATTTT. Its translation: CASSLGGYSNQPQHF.

As DNA, the CDR3 is TGTGCCAGCAGCTTAGACTCTTCGGGTACAATCTCCTACGAGCAGTACTTC. Amino acids: CASSLDSSGTISYEQYF. The chain links TRBV7-9 to TRBJ2-7; D call uncertain. Looked up from germline, CDR1 is SEHNR and CDR2 is FQNEAQ (reference sequence). V was pared by 1 base and J by 0 bases, with 16 bases between. This CDR3 comprises 17 residues.

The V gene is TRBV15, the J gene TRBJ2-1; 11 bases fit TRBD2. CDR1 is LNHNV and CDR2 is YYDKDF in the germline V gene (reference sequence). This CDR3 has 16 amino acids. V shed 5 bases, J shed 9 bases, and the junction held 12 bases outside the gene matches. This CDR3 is CATSATSGSASGEQFF. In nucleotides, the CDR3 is TGTGCCACCAGCGCAACTAGCGGGAGCGCGTCCGGTGAGCAGTTCTTC.

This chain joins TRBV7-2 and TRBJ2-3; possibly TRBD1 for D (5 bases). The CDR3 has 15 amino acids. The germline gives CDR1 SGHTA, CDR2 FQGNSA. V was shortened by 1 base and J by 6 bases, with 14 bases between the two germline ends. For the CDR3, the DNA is TGTGCCAGCAGCTTAGAAGCAGGGATTTTGGATACGCAGTATTTT. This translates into CASSLEAGILDTQYF.

CDR3 in DNA: TGTGCCAGCAGCCAAGCAGGGGCCCCCCACGACAGGGAGGAGACCCAGTACTTC. Residues: CASSQAGAPHDREETQYF. The rearrangement links TRBV3-1 (or the pseudogene TRBV3-2) to TRBJ2-5; 7 bases map to TRBD1. Germline CDR1 LGHDT, CDR2 YNNKEL (reference sequence). J gave up 5 bases and V 1 base, and 16 bases lay outside the gene matches. The CDR3 length is 18 residues.

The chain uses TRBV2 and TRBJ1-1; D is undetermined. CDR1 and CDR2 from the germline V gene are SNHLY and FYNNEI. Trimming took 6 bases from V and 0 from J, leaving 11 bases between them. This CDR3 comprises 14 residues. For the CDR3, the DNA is TGTGCCAGCAGAAACAAGCGGGTGAACACTGAAGCTTTCTTT. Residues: CASRNKRVNTEAFF.

The CDR3 loop is CASSLNTHTGELFF. CDR3 sequence (DNA): TGTGCCAGCAGCCTAAATACTCACACCGGGGAGCTGTTTTTT. The chain recombines TRBV7-3 with TRBJ2-2; D ambiguous. The ends were cut back, 5 bases at V and 3 bases at J, with 10 bases in the middle. This CDR3 is 14 amino acids long. CDR1 is SGHTA and CDR2 is FQGTGA in the germline V gene.

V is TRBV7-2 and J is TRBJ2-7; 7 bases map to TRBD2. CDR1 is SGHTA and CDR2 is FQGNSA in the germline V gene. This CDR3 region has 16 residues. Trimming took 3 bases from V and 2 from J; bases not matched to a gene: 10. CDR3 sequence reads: CASSLGGSGDPYEQYF. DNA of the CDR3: TGTGCCAGCAGCTTGGGCGGGAGTGGCGATCCCTACGAGCAGTACTTC.

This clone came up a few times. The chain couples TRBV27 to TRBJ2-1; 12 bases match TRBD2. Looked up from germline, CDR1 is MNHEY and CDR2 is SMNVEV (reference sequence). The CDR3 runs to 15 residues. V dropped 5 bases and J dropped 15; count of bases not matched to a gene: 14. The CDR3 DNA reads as TGTGCCAGCAGTCCTCGGGGACTAGCGGGTCCTGGGGCGTTCTTC. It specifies CASSPRGLAGPGAFF.

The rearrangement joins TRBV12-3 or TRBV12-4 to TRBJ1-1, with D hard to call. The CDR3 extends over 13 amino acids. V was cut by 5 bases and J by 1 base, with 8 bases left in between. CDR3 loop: CASSRPGNTEAFF. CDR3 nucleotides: TGTGCCAGCAGTCGACCGGGGAACACTGAAGCTTTCTTT.

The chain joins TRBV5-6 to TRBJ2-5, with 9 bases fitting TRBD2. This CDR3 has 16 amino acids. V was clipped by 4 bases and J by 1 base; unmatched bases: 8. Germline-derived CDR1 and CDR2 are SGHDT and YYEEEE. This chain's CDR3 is CASSLLAGRIQETQYF. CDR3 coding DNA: TGTGCCAGCAGCCTTCTAGCGGGACGCATCCAAGAGACCCAGTACTTC.

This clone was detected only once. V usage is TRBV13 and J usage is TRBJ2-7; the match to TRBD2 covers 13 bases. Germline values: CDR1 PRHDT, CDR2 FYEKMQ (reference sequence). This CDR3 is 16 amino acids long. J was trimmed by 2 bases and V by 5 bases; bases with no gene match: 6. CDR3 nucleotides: TGTGCCAGCAGCAACGTAACTAGCGGGAGGGCCTACGAGCAGTACTTC. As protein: CASSNVTSGRAYEQYF.